The 28 T cell receptor beta chains presented below share a single source sample, sequenced in a study of T cell repertoires in cytomegalovirus infection. MiXCR was run by TCRdb on the reads, yielding one entry per CDR3 protein. This sample has around 630,000 distinct CDR3 sequences; approximately 24% occur once, and the top ten carry 7.5% to 9%. Material for sequencing was CD8+ T cells from PBMCs. These TCRs come from a human donor in good health (CMV status not recorded). Some clones in this sample may be carry-over from other donors' samples.

The chain is built from TRBV6-2 or TRBV6-3 and TRBJ2-5; either TRBD1 or TRBD2 may supply D (5 bases each). CDR1 is MNHEY, CDR2 SVGEGT, per germline. The CDR3 is made up of 17 amino acids. V lost 7 bases and J 3 bases, leaving 24 bases between the germline ends. CDR3 DNA sequence: TGTGCCAGCAATTCCTGGCCGGTGGGGGAATTGAAAGAGACCCAGTACTTC. Its protein product is CASNSWPVGELKETQYF.

For this clonotype: This may be a read error, as it is one base from a much larger clone. The V gene is TRBV7-1, the J gene TRBJ2-6; D is perhaps TRBD2 (6 bases). TRBV7-1 is assigned to the ORF class and has an uncertain function. V was trimmed by 11 bases and J by 0 bases, leaving 8 bases between them. The CDR3 sequence is 13 residues long. CDR3 bases: TGTGCCGGGACTGGCTCTGGGGCCAACGTCCTGACTTTC. Protein: CAGTGSGANVLTF.

This sequence joins TRBV6-5 and TRBJ1-1; D ambiguous. Trimming removed 2 bases at V and 1 base at J, with 14 bases between. There are 16 residues in the CDR3. The germline CDR1 and CDR2 sequences are MNHEY and SVGAGI. CDR3 region: CASSYHALTGNTEAFF. CDR3 bases: TGTGCCAGCAGTTACCACGCCCTGACCGGGAACACTGAAGCTTTCTTT.

CDR3 DNA sequence: TGTGCCAGCAGGACCGTAGGGAATGAGCAGTTCTTC. It yields the protein CASRTVGNEQFF. The chain couples TRBV5-4 to TRBJ2-1; D call uncertain. Per the germline V gene, CDR1 is SGHNT and CDR2 is YYREEE (reference sequence). Deletions cut 5 bases from V and 7 bases from J, with 10 bases between. The CDR3 is 12 amino acids.

The rearrangement uses TRBV14 and TRBJ2-1, with D possibly matching TRBD2 (6 bases). The CDR3 sequence is 15 residues long. Germline V lookup: CDR1 SGHDN, CDR2 FVKESK. Deletions cut 4 bases from V and 2 bases from J, with 12 bases between. CDR3 coding DNA: TGTGCCAGCAGCCGTCGACTAGTCACCTACAATGAGCAGTTCTTC. This translates into CASSRRLVTYNEQFF.

Ten or more counts support this clonotype. The chain recombines TRBV12-3 or TRBV12-4 with TRBJ1-5; 10 bases line up with TRBD1. The V and J ends lost 3 bases and 4 bases, in that order; junction bases with no gene match: 3. The CDR3 covers 15 residues. The CDR3 here is CASSFWDRGNQPQHF. In DNA form, the CDR3 reads TGTGCCAGCAGTTTCTGGGACAGGGGTAATCAGCCCCAGCATTTT.

This clonotype was seen ten or more times. This chain uses TRBV11-3 with TRBJ1-3; D uncertain. The germline gives CDR1 SGHNT, CDR2 YENEEA. The CDR3 extends over 15 amino acids. V lost 2 bases and J lost 1, with 9 bases in between. CDR3 DNA: TGTGCCAGCAGCTTAAACGGCGGATCTGGAAACACCATATATTTT. As protein: CASSLNGGSGNTIYF. Full variable domain (outside the CDR3, taken from reference TRBV11-3 and TRBJ1-3): EAGVVQSPRYKIIEKKQPVAFWCNPISGHNTLYWYLQNLGQGPELLIRYENEEAVDDSQLPKDRFSAERLKGVDSTLKIQPAELGDSAVYLCASSLNGGSGNTIYFGEGSWLTVV.

The sample holds many counts of this clonotype. V usage is TRBV7-9 and J usage is TRBJ2-1, with no clear D. The CDR3 consists of 13 residues. In germline, CDR1 is SEHNR, CDR2 FQNEAQ (reference sequence). V gave up 0 bases and J gave up 6 bases, with 6 bases separating them. CDR3 region: CASSLAIVNEQFF. DNA of the CDR3: TGTGCCAGCAGCTTAGCTATCGTCAATGAGCAGTTCTTC.

The rearrangement links TRBV20-1 to TRBJ2-1; TRBD2 matches 12 bases. Germline assignment: CDR1 DFQATT and CDR2 SNEGSKA (reference sequence). The CDR3 has 17 amino acids. J was trimmed by 2 bases and V by 1 base; bases with no gene match: 6. The CDR3 DNA is TGCAGTGCTAGAGGTTTGACTAGCGGGGGAACCTACAATGAGCAGTTCTTC. Its translation: CSARGLTSGGTYNEQFF.

The J gene is TRBJ2-3, the V gene TRBV14; tentatively, D is TRBD2 (6 bases). This CDR3 spans 13 amino acids. From germline, CDR1 is SGHDN and CDR2 FVKESK. V was cut by 1 base and J by 10 bases, with 12 bases left in between. CDR3 amino acids: CASSQGFGGPQYF. CDR3 DNA sequence: TGTGCCAGCAGCCAAGGATTCGGGGGACCGCAGTATTTT.

This sequence joins TRBV27 and TRBJ1-2; D remains ambiguous. Trimming left V 0 bases short and J 8 bases short, with 10 bases between. CDR3 length equals 13 residues. CDR1 and CDR2 from the germline V gene are MNHEY and SMNVEV (reference sequence). The CDR3 nucleotides read TGTGCCAGCAGTTTATCAAGTCAGGCGGGCTACACCTTC. Translated: CASSLSSQAGYTF.

Only a few counts were recorded for this clonotype. The chain uses TRBV12-3 or TRBV12-4 and TRBJ2-7; possible D gene TRBD2, 7 bases. CDR3 length equals 17 residues. V was trimmed by 3 bases and J by 2 bases, leaving 20 bases between them. The CDR3 spells CASSFLRGGRMTYEQYF. DNA of the CDR3: TGTGCCAGCAGTTTCCTAAGGGGGGGGCGCATGACCTACGAGCAGTACTTC.

This clonotype was recorded a few times. The chain has TRBV6-6 and TRBJ1-2; maybe TRBD1 (5 bases). Germline values: CDR1 MNHNY, CDR2 SVGAGI (reference sequence). The CDR3 sequence is 13 residues long. The V and J ends lost 7 bases and 0 bases respectively, with 9 bases between them. Written as DNA, the CDR3 is TGTGCCAGCACGGGACCGACTAACTATGGCTACACCTTC. This encodes CASTGPTNYGYTF.

The J gene is TRBJ1-3, the V gene TRBV7-6, with D tentatively TRBD1 (5 bases). In germline, CDR1 is SGHVS, CDR2 FNYEAQ. The CDR3 runs to 17 residues. V was clipped by 5 bases and J by 2 bases, with 19 bases between them. The CDR3 DNA follows: TGTGCCAGCAGCCCTTCGGGACTCCGAAGAGCTGGAAACACCATATATTTT. Protein: CASSPSGLRRAGNTIYF.

This clonotype was observed at least ten times. The chain has TRBV10-3 and TRBJ2-7; the match to TRBD2 covers 10 bases. V shed 2 bases and J 2 bases; nucleotides not matched to a gene: 6. Germline V gene sequence: CDR1 ENHRY, CDR2 SYGVKD. This CDR3 region has 16 residues. Here the CDR3 reads CAISEISSGGTYEQYF. CDR3 DNA sequence: TGTGCCATCAGTGAGATTAGTAGCGGGGGGACCTACGAGCAGTACTTC.

This clonotype was observed many times. V is TRBV7-8 and J is TRBJ2-5, with D possibly TRBD1 on 6 matching bases. Germline assignment: CDR1 SGHVS and CDR2 FQNEAQ. This CDR3 contains 15 residues. The V gene lost 3 bases and the J gene lost 0 bases, with 11 bases spanning the gap. CDR3 nucleotides: TGTGCCAGCAGCTTGCGAGGGGGATACCAAGAGACCCAGTACTTC. This encodes CASSLRGGYQETQYF.

This clonotype appeared a few times. This chain's CDR3 is CASLPDRGLSEQYV. In nucleotides, the CDR3 is TGTGCCAGCTTGCCGGACAGGGGGCTAAGTGAGCAGTACGTC. V gene TRBV6-6 combines with J gene TRBJ2-7; 11 bases match TRBD1. With V trimmed by 8 bases and J by 7 bases, 10 bases remained unmatched. The CDR3 covers 14 residues. Germline V lookup: CDR1 MNHNY, CDR2 SVGAGI (reference sequence).

This clonotype has a handful of counts. The gene calls are TRBV10-3 and TRBJ1-2; D is ambiguous. Germline assignment: CDR1 ENHRY and CDR2 SYGVKD. The CDR3 is made up of 11 amino acids. V gave up 6 bases and J gave up 4 bases, with 6 bases separating them. This CDR3 is CAISDPYGYTF. The CDR3 region has the DNA TGTGCCATCAGCGACCCCTATGGCTACACCTTC.

This clonotype was observed a few times. This chain links TRBV29-1 with TRBJ1-2, with a possible D match to TRBD1 (5 bases). The CDR3 totals 12 residues. Trimming left V 7 bases short and J 1 base short, with 10 bases between. The germline gives CDR1 SQVTM, CDR2 ANQGSEA. As DNA, the CDR3 is TGCAGCGCCCCAGGACATAACTATGGCTACACCTTC. Its translation is CSAPGHNYGYTF.

This clonotype was detected a few times. At one boundary the junction diverges from the germline segment, which might be a read error. The chain uses TRBV7-7 and TRBJ2-7; possible D gene TRBD2, 7 bases. The germline CDR1 and CDR2 sequences are SSHAT and FNYEAQ (reference sequence). This CDR3 region has 13 residues. The CDR3 bases are TGTGCTAGCAGCTTAGCGCGGGGGCACGAGCAGTACTTC. Encoded protein: CASSLARGHEQYF.

This clonotype was counted only a few times. In DNA, the CDR3 is TGCAGTGCTAGAGATGGGGGACAGGGGGCGCAGGGGCAGTACTTC. This codes for CSARDGGQGAQGQYF. The chain is built from TRBV20-1 and TRBJ2-7, with 12 positions matching TRBD1. Germline lookup yields CDR1 DFQATT and CDR2 SNEGSKA (reference sequence). J was trimmed by 9 bases and V by 0 bases; bases with no gene match: 9. CDR3 length equals 15 residues.

In regard to this clonotype: One end of the junction does not line up with germline, which may come from a read error. This sequence joins TRBV7-6 and TRBJ2-1; no clear D gene. The CDR3 covers 15 residues. Germline V gives CDR1 SGHVS, CDR2 FNYEAQ. CDR3 DNA: TGTGCCAGCAGCTTAGGGACGAGCTCCTGCAATGAGCAGTTCTTC. This codes for CASSLGTSSCNEQFF.

Concerning this clonotype: Just one base apart from a much larger clone, this may be a read error. Because it lacks the conserved phenylalanine or tryptophan at the end, this CDR3 is likely a read error. The chain has TRBV7-9 and TRBJ2-5, with 13 bases identical to TRBD2. Trimming took 5 bases from V and 7 from J; bases not matched to a gene: 7. The CDR3 extends over 15 amino acids. The germline gives CDR1 SEHNR, CDR2 FQNEAQ (reference sequence). DNA of the CDR3: TGTGCCAGCAGCGGACTAGCGGGGGCCTTGGGGACCCAGTACTCC. Its protein is CASSGLAGALGTQYS.

This chain connects TRBV7-6 to TRBJ1-6, with TRBD1 as a possible D gene (5 bases). CDR3 size: 17 residues. Trimming removed 1 base from V and 10 bases from J, with 20 bases in between. The germline V gene encodes CDR1 SGHVS and CDR2 FNYEAQ. CDR3 nucleotides: TGTGCCAGCAGCTTAGACCAAACGACAGTCGGGACGTCACCCCTCCACTTT. Amino acid sequence: CASSLDQTTVGTSPLHF. Full variable domain (rest looked up from reference TRBV7-6 and TRBJ1-6): GAGVSQSPRYKVTKRGQDVALRCDPISGHVSLYWYRQALGQGPEFLTYFNYEAQQDKSGLPNDRFSAERPEGSISTLTIQRTEQRDSAMYRCASSLDQTTVGTSPLHFGNGTRLTVT.

This clonotype was picked up many times. This may come from a read error, since a much larger clone is one base off. The chain has TRBV7-6 and TRBJ2-5; D is unresolved. The V and J ends lost 2 bases and 3 bases respectively, with 7 bases between them. CDR1 and CDR2 from the germline V gene are SGHVS and FNYEAQ. This CDR3 is 13 amino acids long. The CDR3 DNA follows: TGTGCCAGCAGCTTAATCAAAAAAGAGACCCAGTACTTC. It translates to CASSLIKKETQYF.

This clonotype was recorded at least ten times. The gene calls are TRBV15 and TRBJ1-5; D unclear. The germline CDR1 and CDR2 sequences are LNHNV and YYDKDF (reference sequence). The length of the CDR3 is 15 residues. Trimming took off 3 bases at V and 1 base at J, with 10 bases between the two ends. The CDR3 protein is CATSREVISNQPQHF. In DNA form, the CDR3 reads TGTGCCACCAGCAGGGAGGTGATCAGCAATCAGCCCCAGCATTTT.

This clonotype was detected once. The V gene is TRBV5-4, the J gene TRBJ1-1, with 11 bases matching TRBD1. V trimming: 5 bases; J trimming: 3 bases; junction bases outside the gene matches: 9. Germline CDR1 SGHNT, CDR2 YYREEE (reference sequence). CDR3 length: 16 residues. The CDR3 is CASRDRTGGTDTEAFF. CDR3 DNA: TGTGCCAGCAGAGACAGGACAGGGGGCACGGACACTGAAGCTTTCTTT.

This clonotype was counted between two and nine times. The chain recombines TRBV28 with TRBJ2-3; TRBD2 agrees at 11 bases. The ends lost 5 bases at V and 5 bases at J; junction bases unmatched: 12. Germline lookup yields CDR1 MDHEN and CDR2 SYDVKM. The CDR3 is 17 amino acids. The CDR3 is CASSMLTSGVAGDTQYF. In nucleotides, the CDR3 is TGTGCCAGCAGTATGCTGACTAGCGGGGTTGCTGGAGATACGCAGTATTTT.